Presented here are 18 T cell receptor beta chains from one specimen sequenced in a study of metastatic and nonmetastatic thyroid tumors. TCRdb used MiXCR to call clones anew from the PCR reads. Altogether around 30,000 clones are present, 20% to 25% being singletons, with the ten largest covering about 14%. All patients were untreated before thyroid surgery. Sequencing was carried out using blood. These receptors came from a female donor with papillary thyroid cancer or a benign thyroid nodule (not recorded which). Some clones in this sample may be carry-over from other donors' samples.

Concerning this clone: This may arise from a read error, as a much more abundant clone is one base away. Because it lacks the conserved phenylalanine or tryptophan at the end, this CDR3 is likely a read error. Other DNA sequences within the sample encode an identical CDR3. The genes are TRBV5-1 and TRBJ2-4; D is perhaps TRBD2 (6 bases). V was clipped by 4 bases and J by 7 bases, with 15 bases between them. Per germline, CDR1 SGHRS and CDR2 YFSETQ. The CDR3 loop spans 14 amino acids. The CDR3 DNA reads TGCGCCAGCAGCCCCTGGGTCGGGAGTAACATTCAGTACATC. The encoded protein is CASSPWVGSNIQYI.

This clone was seen at least ten times. The chain combines TRBV15 with TRBJ1-1; D uncertain. V was pared by 7 bases and J by 1 base, with 13 bases between. Germline assignment: CDR1 LNHNV and CDR2 YYDKDF (reference sequence). This CDR3 spans 14 amino acids. The CDR3 is CATTAAGRNTEAFF. In nucleotides, the CDR3 is TGTGCCACCACCGCCGCCGGGCGGAACACTGAAGCTTTCTTT.

V gene TRBV28 combines with J gene TRBJ2-7; D ambiguous. The CDR3 has 11 amino acids. Trimming cost V 8 bases and J 4 bases, with 9 bases left between them. Germline V gene data show CDR1 as MDHEN and CDR2 as SYDVKM. CDR3 loop: CASVLGYEQYF. The CDR3 nucleotides are TGTGCCAGCGTACTGGGGTACGAGCAGTACTTC.

The table lists this clone with a few counts. A read error may explain this, as a much larger clone is one base away. The rearrangement uses TRBV12-3 or TRBV12-4 and TRBJ1-1, with 7 bases that match TRBD1. The CDR3 totals 14 residues. The V and J ends lost 1 base and 1 base, in that order; junction bases with no gene match: 0. DNA for the CDR3: TGTGCCAGCAGTTTAGGGACAGGGAACACTGAAGCTTTCTTT. Translation: CASSLGTGNTEAFF.

The rearrangement links TRBV11-2 to TRBJ2-3; D is uncertain. The germline V gene encodes CDR1 SGHAT and CDR2 FQNNGV. The length of the CDR3 is 16 residues. V was pared by 4 bases and J by 7 bases, with 21 bases between. The CDR3 loop is CASSSAANAQPNTQYF. As DNA, the CDR3 is TGTGCCAGCAGCTCCGCGGCCAACGCACAACCGAATACGCAGTATTTT.

This clone has only a few counts. The rearrangement uses TRBV6-5 and TRBJ2-2, with D possibly TRBD2 on 5 matching bases. The CDR3 runs to 14 residues. CDR1 is MNHEY and CDR2 is SVGAGI in the germline V gene. The V gene lost 11 bases and the J gene lost 11 bases, with 24 bases spanning the gap. Here the CDR3 reads CAALEFSVMSELFF. Here the CDR3 DNA reads TGTGCCGCCCTCGAATTTAGCGTGATGAGTGAGCTGTTTTTT.

This clone has only a few counts. This CDR3 fails to terminate in the conserved phenylalanine or tryptophan, so it likely reflects a read error. No DNA is shown, since the ends of the CDR3 on it are uncertain; the CDR3 is the one TCRdb lists. V is TRBV15 and J is TRBJ1-1; TRBD1, the D gene given by the table, was not confirmed from the DNA. CDR1 and CDR2 from the germline V gene are LNHNV and YYDKDF (reference sequence). Ends included, the CDR3 has 14 residues. The CDR3 region is CATSGKGRWTEDFL.

This clone was seen only once. This chain joins TRBV7-3 and TRBJ1-2, with TRBD1 matching over 8 bases. The CDR3 runs to 15 residues. CDR1 SGHTA and CDR2 FQGTGA come from the germline V gene. The junction had 6 bases not matched to a gene; V was cut back by 2 bases and J by 4 bases. CDR3 loop: CASSLQGAAGYGYTF. The CDR3 coding sequence is TGTGCCAGCAGCTTACAGGGGGCAGCGGGCTATGGCTACACCTTC.

This clone was detected ten times or more. The chain carries TRBV5-8 and TRBJ2-7; 7 bases fit TRBD1. V shed 3 bases, J shed 5 bases, and the junction held 5 bases outside the gene matches. This CDR3 region has 13 residues. The germline CDR1 and CDR2 sequences are SGHTS and YDEGEE. CDR3 DNA: TGTGCCAGCAGCTACAGGGGTGCGGACGAGCAGTACTTC. This translates into CASSYRGADEQYF.

This clone appeared many times. The J gene is TRBJ2-1, the V gene TRBV6-4; 7 positions match TRBD2. Trimming at V came to 1 base and at J to 0 bases, leaving 0 bases not matched to a gene. The germline V gene encodes CDR1 MRHNA and CDR2 SNTAGT. The CDR3 totals 15 residues. The chain's CDR3 is CASSDLAGSYNEQFF. The CDR3, as DNA: TGTGCCAGCAGTGACTTAGCGGGCTCCTACAATGAGCAGTTCTTC.

This clone occurred many times. The gene calls are TRBV9 and TRBJ2-5; D remains ambiguous. V lost 4 bases and J lost 2, with 3 bases in between. Germline V CDR1 and CDR2: SGDLS, YYNGEE. The CDR3 is 11 amino acids. In nucleotides, the CDR3 is TGTGCCAGCAGCTTTCAAGAGACCCAGTACTTC. It yields the protein CASSFQETQYF.

The rearrangement joins TRBV6-1 to TRBJ1-5, with D possibly matching TRBD1 (5 bases). Germline V gene data show CDR1 as MNHNS and CDR2 as SASEGT. This CDR3 has 14 amino acids. Trimming cost V 6 bases and J 4 bases, with 13 bases left between them. CDR3 residues: CASSRDGENQPQHF. CDR3 nucleotide sequence: TGTGCCAGCAGCCGGGACGGCGAGAATCAGCCCCAGCATTTT.

The sample holds many counts of this clone. The chain has TRBV5-4 and TRBJ2-2, with a tentative D call TRBD2 (6 bases). Trimming shortened V by 0 bases and J by 1 base, and 7 bases separated the two germline ends. CDR3 length: 15 amino acids. Germline V gene sequence: CDR1 SGHNT, CDR2 YYREEE (reference sequence). In DNA, the CDR3 is TGTGCCAGCAGCTTGGCCGGGAGGAACACCGGGGAGCTGTTTTTT. The encoded protein is CASSLAGRNTGELFF.

V gene TRBV11-2 combines with J gene TRBJ2-5; 8 positions match TRBD2. V lost 1 base to trimming and J lost 2 bases; unmatched junction nucleotides: 6. This CDR3 is built from 16 residues. Germline CDR1 reads SGHAT; CDR2 reads FQNNGV. CDR3 sequence: CASSLGVTSGQETQYF. CDR3 in DNA: TGTGCCAGCAGCTTAGGGGTTACTAGCGGACAAGAGACCCAGTACTTC.

This clone counts as large. V usage is TRBV6-1 and J usage is TRBJ2-7; 12 positions agree with TRBD2. V shed 7 bases, J shed 4 bases, and the junction held 14 bases outside the gene matches. CDR1 and CDR2 (germline): MNHNS, SASEGT. The CDR3 covers 17 residues. CDR3 sequence reads: CASTPFLTSGSAYEQYF. The DNA of the CDR3 is TGTGCCAGCACCCCCTTCCTGACTAGCGGGAGTGCTTACGAGCAGTACTTC.

This clone is medium-sized in the sample. This chain links TRBV6-1 with TRBJ2-7; 10 bases agree with TRBD1. The CDR3 spans 15 residues. Trimming cost V 5 bases and J 3 bases; bases outside gene matches: 7. CDR1 and CDR2 from the germline V gene are MNHNS and SASEGT. CDR3 in DNA: TGTGCCAGCAGTCGTCCCGGGACAGGGGTCTACGAGCAGTACTTC. It specifies CASSRPGTGVYEQYF.

This clone was observed at least ten times. CDR3 in amino acids: CAITSGQGLETQYF. In DNA form, the CDR3 reads TGTGCCATCACCTCAGGACAGGGATTAGAGACCCAGTACTTC. The rearrangement uses TRBV10-3 and TRBJ2-5; 8 bases are a match to TRBD1. The CDR3 runs to 14 residues. The germline gives CDR1 ENHRY, CDR2 SYGVKD. Losses at the gene ends were 7 bases for V and 4 bases for J; bases not matched to a gene: 8.

V gene TRBV11-2 combines with J gene TRBJ2-5; 8 nucleotides line up with TRBD2. Germline values: CDR1 SGHAT, CDR2 FQNNGV. The CDR3 covers 16 residues. With V trimmed by 5 bases and J by 4 bases, 12 bases remained unmatched. The CDR3 nucleotides are TGTGCCAGCAGCGCCGTCGGGGGGGGCCTTGGAGAGACCCAGTACTTC. Its translation: CASSAVGGGLGETQYF.